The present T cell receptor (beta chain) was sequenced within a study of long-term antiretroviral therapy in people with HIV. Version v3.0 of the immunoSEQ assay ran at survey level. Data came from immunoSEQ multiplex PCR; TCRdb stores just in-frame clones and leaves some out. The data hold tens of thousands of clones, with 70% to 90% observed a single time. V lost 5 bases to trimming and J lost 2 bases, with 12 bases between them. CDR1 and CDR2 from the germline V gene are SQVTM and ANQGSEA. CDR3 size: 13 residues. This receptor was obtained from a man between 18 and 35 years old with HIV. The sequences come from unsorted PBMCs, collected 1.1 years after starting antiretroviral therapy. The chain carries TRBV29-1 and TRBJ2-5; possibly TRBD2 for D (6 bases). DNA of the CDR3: TGCAGCGTTAGGGCTGGGGGGCAAGAGACCCAGTACTTC. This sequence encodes CSVRAGGQETQYF.